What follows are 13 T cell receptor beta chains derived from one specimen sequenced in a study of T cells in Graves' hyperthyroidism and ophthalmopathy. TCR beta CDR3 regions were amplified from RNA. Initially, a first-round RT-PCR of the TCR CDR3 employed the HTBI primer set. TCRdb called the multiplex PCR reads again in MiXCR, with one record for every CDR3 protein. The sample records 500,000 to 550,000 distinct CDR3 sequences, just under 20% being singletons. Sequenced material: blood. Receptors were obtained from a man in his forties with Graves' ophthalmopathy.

The CDR3 region is CASSLSGYPQYF. The DNA of the CDR3 is TGTGCCAGCAGCTTATCAGGGTATCCCCAGTACTTC. This sequence joins TRBV7-2 and TRBJ2-5, with a tentative D call TRBD1 (5 bases). The CDR3 covers 12 residues. The V gene's germline CDR1 is SGHTA and CDR2 FQGNSA. V lost 2 bases and J 9 bases, leaving 10 bases between the germline ends.

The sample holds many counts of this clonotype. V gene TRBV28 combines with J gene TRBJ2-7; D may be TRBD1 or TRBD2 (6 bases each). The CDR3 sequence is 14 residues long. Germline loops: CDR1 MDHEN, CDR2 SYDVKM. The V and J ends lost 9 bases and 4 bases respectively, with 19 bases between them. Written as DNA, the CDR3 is TGTGCCAGTTCTCCCTTACAGGGAGGATACGAGCAGTACTTC. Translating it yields CASSPLQGGYEQYF.

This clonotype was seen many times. The CDR3, as DNA: TGCAGTGCTAGAGATCGGGGGTACTCGACTAATGAAAAACTGTTTTTT. Its protein is CSARDRGYSTNEKLFF. The gene calls are TRBV20-1 and TRBJ1-4; weak D call: TRBD1 (5 bases). Germline assignment: CDR1 DFQATT and CDR2 SNEGSKA (reference sequence). The CDR3 is made up of 16 amino acids. V was pared by 0 bases and J by 2 bases, with 13 bases between.

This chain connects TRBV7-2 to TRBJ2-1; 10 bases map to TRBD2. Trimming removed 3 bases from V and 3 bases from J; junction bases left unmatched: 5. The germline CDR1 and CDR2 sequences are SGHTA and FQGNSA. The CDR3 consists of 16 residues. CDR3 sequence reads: CASSFSSGRSYNEQFF. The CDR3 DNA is TGTGCCAGCAGCTTTTCTAGCGGGAGAAGCTACAATGAGCAGTTCTTC. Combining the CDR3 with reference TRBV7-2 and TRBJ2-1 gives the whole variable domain GAGVSQSPSNKVTEKGKDVELRCDPISGHTALYWYRQSLGQGLEFLIYFQGNSAPDKSGLPSDRFSAERTGGSVSTLTIQRTQQEDSAVYLCASSFSSGRSYNEQFFGPGTRLTVL.

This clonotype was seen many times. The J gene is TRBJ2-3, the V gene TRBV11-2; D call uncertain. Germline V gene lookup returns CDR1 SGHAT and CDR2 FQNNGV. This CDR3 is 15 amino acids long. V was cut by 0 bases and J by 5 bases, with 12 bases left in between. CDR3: CASSLDLAAGDTQYF. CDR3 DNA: TGTGCCAGCAGCTTAGACTTGGCAGCAGGAGATACGCAGTATTTT. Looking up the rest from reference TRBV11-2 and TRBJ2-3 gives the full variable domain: EAGVAQSPRYKIIEKRQSVAFWCNPISGHATLYWYQQILGQGPKLLIQFQNNGVVDDSQLPKDRFSAERLKGVDSTLKIQPAKLEDSAVYLCASSLDLAAGDTQYFGPGTRLTVL.

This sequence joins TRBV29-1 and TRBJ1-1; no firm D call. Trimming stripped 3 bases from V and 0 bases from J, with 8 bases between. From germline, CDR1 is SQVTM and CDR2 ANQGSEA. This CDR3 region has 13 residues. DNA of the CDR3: TGCAGCGTTGATTGGAATATGAACACTGAAGCTTTCTTT. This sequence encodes CSVDWNMNTEAFF.

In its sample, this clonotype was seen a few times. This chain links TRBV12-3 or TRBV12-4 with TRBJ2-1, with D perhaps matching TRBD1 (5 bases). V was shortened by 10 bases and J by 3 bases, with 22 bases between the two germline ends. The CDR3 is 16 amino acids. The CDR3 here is CAIQGESWGFYNEQFF. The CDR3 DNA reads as TGTGCCATCCAAGGGGAAAGCTGGGGCTTCTACAATGAGCAGTTCTTC.

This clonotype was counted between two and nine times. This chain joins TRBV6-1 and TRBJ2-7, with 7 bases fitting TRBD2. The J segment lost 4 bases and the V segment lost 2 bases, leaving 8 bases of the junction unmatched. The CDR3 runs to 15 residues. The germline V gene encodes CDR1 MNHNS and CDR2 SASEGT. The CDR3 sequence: CASSEITSALYEQYF. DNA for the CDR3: TGTGCCAGCAGTGAAATTACTAGCGCTTTATACGAGCAGTACTTC.

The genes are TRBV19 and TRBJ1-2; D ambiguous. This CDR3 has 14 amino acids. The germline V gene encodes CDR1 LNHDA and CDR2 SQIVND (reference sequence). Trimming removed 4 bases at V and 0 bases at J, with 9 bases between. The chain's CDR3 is CASSTGGTNYGYTF. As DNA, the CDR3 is TGTGCCAGTAGTACAGGAGGCACTAACTATGGCTACACCTTC.

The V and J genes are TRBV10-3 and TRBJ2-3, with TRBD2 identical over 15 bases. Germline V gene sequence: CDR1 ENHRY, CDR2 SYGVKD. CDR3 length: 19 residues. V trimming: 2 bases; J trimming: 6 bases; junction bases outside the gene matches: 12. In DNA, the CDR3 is TGTGCCATCAGTGAGCCGCCTGGACTAGCGGGGGGGCCGGTCGATACGCAGTATTTT. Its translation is CAISEPPGLAGGPVDTQYF.

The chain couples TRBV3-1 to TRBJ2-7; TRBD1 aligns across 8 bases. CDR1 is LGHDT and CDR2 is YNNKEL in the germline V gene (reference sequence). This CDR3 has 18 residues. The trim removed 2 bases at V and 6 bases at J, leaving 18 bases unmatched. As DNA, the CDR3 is TGTGCCAGCAGCCAACAGGGGGCGAGAAGCGGGCCCTCCCTCGAGCAGTACTTC. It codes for CASSQQGARSGPSLEQYF.

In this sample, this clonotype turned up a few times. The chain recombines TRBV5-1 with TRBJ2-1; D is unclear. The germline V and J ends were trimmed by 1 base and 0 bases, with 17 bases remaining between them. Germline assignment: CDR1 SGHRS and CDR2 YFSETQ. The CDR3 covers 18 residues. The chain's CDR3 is CASSLRLIESSSYNEQFF. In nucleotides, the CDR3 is TGCGCCAGCAGCTTGCGACTTATAGAGTCCAGCTCCTACAATGAGCAGTTCTTC. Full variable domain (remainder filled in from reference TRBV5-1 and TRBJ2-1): KAGVTQTPRYLIKTRGQQVTLSCSPISGHRSVSWYQQTPGQGLQFLFEYFSETQRNKGNFPGRFSGRQFSNSRSEMNVSTLELGDSALYLCASSLRLIESSSYNEQFFGPGTRLTVL.

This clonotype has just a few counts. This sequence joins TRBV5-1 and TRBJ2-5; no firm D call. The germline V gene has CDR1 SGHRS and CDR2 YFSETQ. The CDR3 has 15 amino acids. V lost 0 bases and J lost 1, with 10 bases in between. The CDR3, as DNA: TGCGCCAGCAGCTTGGGATCCGGCGTCCAAGAGACCCAGTACTTC. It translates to CASSLGSGVQETQYF.